The 2 T cell receptor beta chains below come from one sample, sequenced in a study of blood T cell repertoires in COVID-19. Produced via immunoSEQ multiplex PCR; TCRdb's table is partial and in-frame only. The table shows 50,000 to 75,000 clones, with more than 75% occurring only once. Material: peripheral blood. The receptors were gathered from an older man in a cohort sampled during active COVID-19.

V and J are TRBV7-3 and TRBJ2-2; 13 bases fit TRBD2. In germline, CDR1 is SGHTA, CDR2 FQGTGA. V lost 5 bases, J lost 6 bases, and 6 bases stayed unmatched. The CDR3 contains 16 residues. The CDR3 is CASSPTSGRAPGELFF. CDR3 in DNA: TGTGCCAGCAGCCCTACTAGCGGGAGGGCCCCCGGGGAGCTGTTTTTT.

The chain combines TRBV30 with TRBJ2-1, with TRBD2 matching 9 bases. This CDR3 comprises 14 residues. Germline V gene lookup returns CDR1 GTSNPN and CDR2 SVGIG (reference sequence). J was trimmed by 4 bases and V by 3 bases; bases with no gene match: 4. The CDR3 DNA follows: TGTGCCTGGAGACCACTAGCGGGTTACAATGAGCAGTTCTTC. Protein product: CAWRPLAGYNEQFF.